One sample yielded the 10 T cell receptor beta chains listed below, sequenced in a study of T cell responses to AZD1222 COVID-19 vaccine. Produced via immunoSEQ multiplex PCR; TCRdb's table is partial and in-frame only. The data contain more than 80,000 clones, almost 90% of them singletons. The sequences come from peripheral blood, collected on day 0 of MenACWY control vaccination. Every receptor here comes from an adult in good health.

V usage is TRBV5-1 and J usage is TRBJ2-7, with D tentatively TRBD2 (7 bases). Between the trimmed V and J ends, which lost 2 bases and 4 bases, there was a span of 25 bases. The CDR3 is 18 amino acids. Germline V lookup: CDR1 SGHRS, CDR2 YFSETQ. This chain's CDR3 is CASSLPGGAGARGYEQYF. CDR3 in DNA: TGCGCCAGCAGCTTACCGGGGGGCGCGGGGGCCCGGGGATACGAGCAGTACTTC.

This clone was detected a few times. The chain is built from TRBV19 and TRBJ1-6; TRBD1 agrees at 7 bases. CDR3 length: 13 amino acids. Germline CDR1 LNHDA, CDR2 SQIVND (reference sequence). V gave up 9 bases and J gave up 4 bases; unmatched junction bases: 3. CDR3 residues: CASQGQYNSPLHF. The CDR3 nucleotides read TGTGCCAGCCAGGGACAGTATAATTCACCCCTCCACTTT.

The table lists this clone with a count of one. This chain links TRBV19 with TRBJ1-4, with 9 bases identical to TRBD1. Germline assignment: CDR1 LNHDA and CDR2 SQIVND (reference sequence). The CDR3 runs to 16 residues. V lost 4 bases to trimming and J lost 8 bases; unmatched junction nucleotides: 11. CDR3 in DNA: TGTGCCAGTAGTAGAAGTCCCGGGACAGGGAACGAAAAACTGTTTTTT. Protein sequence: CASSRSPGTGNEKLFF.

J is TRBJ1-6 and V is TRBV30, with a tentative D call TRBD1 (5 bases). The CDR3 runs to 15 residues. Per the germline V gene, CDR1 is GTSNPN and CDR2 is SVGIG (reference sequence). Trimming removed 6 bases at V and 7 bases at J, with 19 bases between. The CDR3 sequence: CACQLGIGTNSPLHF. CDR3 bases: TGTGCCTGTCAACTGGGCATAGGGACCAATTCACCCCTCCACTTT.

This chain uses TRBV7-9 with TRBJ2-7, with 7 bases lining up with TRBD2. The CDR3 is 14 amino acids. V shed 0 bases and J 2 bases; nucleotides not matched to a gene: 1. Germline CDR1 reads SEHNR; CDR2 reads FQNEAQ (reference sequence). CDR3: CASSLAGGTYEQYF. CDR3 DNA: TGTGCCAGCAGCTTAGCGGGGGGGACCTACGAGCAGTACTTC. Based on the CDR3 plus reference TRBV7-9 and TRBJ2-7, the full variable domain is DTGVSQNPRHKITKRGQNVTFRCDPISEHNRLYWYRQTLGQGPEFLTYFQNEAQLEKSRLLSDRFSAERPKGSFSTLEIQRTEQGDSAMYLCASSLAGGTYEQYFGPGTRLTVT.

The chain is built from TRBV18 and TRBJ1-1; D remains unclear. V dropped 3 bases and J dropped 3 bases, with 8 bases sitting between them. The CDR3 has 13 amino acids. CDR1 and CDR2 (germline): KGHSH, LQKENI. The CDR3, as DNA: TGTGCCAGCTCACCGCTTCCGGACACTGAAGCTTTCTTT. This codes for CASSPLPDTEAFF.

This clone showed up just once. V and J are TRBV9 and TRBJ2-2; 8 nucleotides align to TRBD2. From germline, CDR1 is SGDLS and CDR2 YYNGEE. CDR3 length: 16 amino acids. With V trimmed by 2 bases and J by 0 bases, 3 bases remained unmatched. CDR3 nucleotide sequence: TGTGCCAGCAGCGTGATAGCGGGGTCGAACACCGGGGAGCTGTTTTTT. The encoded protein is CASSVIAGSNTGELFF.

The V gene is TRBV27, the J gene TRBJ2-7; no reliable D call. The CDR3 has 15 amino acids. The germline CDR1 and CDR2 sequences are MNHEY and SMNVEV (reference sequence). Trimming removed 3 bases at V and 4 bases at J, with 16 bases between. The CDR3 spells CASSLEPSDLYEQYF. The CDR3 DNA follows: TGTGCCAGCAGTTTGGAACCGTCGGACCTATACGAGCAGTACTTC.

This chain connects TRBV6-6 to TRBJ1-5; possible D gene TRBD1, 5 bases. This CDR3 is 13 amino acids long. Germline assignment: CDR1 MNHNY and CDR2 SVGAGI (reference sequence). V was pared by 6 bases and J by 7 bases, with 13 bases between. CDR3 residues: CASSGGGEQPQHF. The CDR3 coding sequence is TGTGCCAGCAGCGGCGGAGGGGAGCAGCCCCAGCATTTT.

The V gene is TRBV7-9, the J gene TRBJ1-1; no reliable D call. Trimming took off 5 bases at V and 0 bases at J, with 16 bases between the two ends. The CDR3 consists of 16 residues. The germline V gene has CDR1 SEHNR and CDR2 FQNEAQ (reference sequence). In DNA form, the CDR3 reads TGTGCCAGCAGCGCAAACCAGCCAGTGGTGAACACTGAAGCTTTCTTT. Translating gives CASSANQPVVNTEAFF.